This entry features one TCR beta chain sequence. It was with unique molecular identifiers that the TCRbeta library was prepared. MiXCR, run by TCRdb on the PCR reads, gives a single entry per CDR3 protein. The sample shows almost 500,000 distinct CDR3 sequences, about an eighth of them seen only once. With 5 bases removed from V and 0 bases from J, the gap between germline ends came to 10 bases. Per the germline V gene, CDR1 is SEHNR and CDR2 is FQNEAQ (reference sequence). The CDR3 covers 14 residues. The data are from a study of T-cell reconstitution after alpha-beta-depleted transplantation in children.

The sample was PBMCs from the stem cell graft donor, taken from the stem cell graft. The origin of this receptor is a human donor who donated a stem cell graft to a child with combined immunodeficiency. The J gene is TRBJ1-1, the V gene TRBV7-9; D ambiguous. The CDR3 is CASSGDALNTEAFF. The CDR3, as DNA: TGTGCCAGCAGCGGTGATGCGTTGAACACTGAAGCTTTCTTT.